The next 21 T cell receptor beta chains were all read from a single sample in a study of blood T cell repertoires in COVID-19. Profiling relied on immunoSEQ multiplex PCR, and the TCRdb table lists in-frame clones only, not all of them. There are tens of thousands of clones in the sample; approximately 80% occur only once, and 10% lies in the top ten. The sample comprised peripheral blood. Every receptor here comes from a man aged 50 or older with COVID-19, enrolled during active disease.

This chain connects TRBV5-1 to TRBJ1-4, with D maybe TRBD1 (5 bases). Trimming removed 4 bases at V and 3 bases at J, with 10 bases between. Germline CDR1 reads SGHRS; CDR2 reads YFSETQ. This CDR3 comprises 14 residues. The CDR3 sequence: CASSLTESNEKLFF. The CDR3 nucleotides read TGCGCCAGCAGCCTGACAGAGTCTAATGAAAAACTGTTTTTT.

The chain couples TRBV3-1 (or the pseudogene TRBV3-2) to TRBJ1-1; TRBD1 matches 10 bases. The germline gives CDR1 LGHDT, CDR2 YNNKEL (reference sequence). The CDR3 sequence is 14 residues long. The junction had 0 bases not matched to a gene; V was cut back by 4 bases and J by 1 base. CDR3 protein: CASSRDRGNTEAFF. The CDR3 bases are TGTGCCAGCAGCCGGGACAGGGGGAACACTGAAGCTTTCTTT.

This clone was recorded a few times. This chain links TRBV6-6 with TRBJ2-3; D remains ambiguous. This CDR3 region has 12 residues. The germline gives CDR1 MNHNY, CDR2 SVGAGI (reference sequence). V dropped 2 bases and J dropped 5 bases, with 5 bases sitting between them. The CDR3 here is CASSYNRDTQYF. The CDR3, as DNA: TGTGCCAGCAGTTACAACAGAGATACGCAGTATTTT.

CDR3 sequence reads: CASLMGGSGNTIYF. CDR3 coding DNA: TGTGCCAGCCTCATGGGGGGTTCAGGAAACACCATATATTTT. The chain carries TRBV28 and TRBJ1-3; a weak D match, TRBD1 (5 bases). The CDR3 has 14 residues. The V gene lost 8 bases and the J gene lost 4 bases, with 15 bases spanning the gap. Germline CDR1 reads MDHEN; CDR2 reads SYDVKM. The entire variable domain, with the rest obtained from reference TRBV28 and TRBJ1-3, is as follows: DVKVTQSSRYLVKRTGEKVFLECVQDMDHENMFWYRQDPGLGLRLIYFSYDVKMKEKGDIPEGYSVSREKKERFSLILESASTNQTSMYLCASLMGGSGNTIYFGEGSWLTVV.

The genes are TRBV30 and TRBJ1-2; D unresolved. Germline V gives CDR1 GTSNPN, CDR2 SVGIG (reference sequence). V lost 2 bases and J 8 bases, leaving 15 bases between the germline ends. The CDR3 runs to 13 residues. The CDR3 nucleotides read TGTGCCTGGAGTCCCTACTCTGAGGCCGGCTACACCTTC. Its protein is CAWSPYSEAGYTF.

The J gene is TRBJ1-5, the V gene TRBV6-6; 8 bases are shared with TRBD1. CDR1 is MNHNY, CDR2 SVGAGI, per germline (reference sequence). The CDR3 is made up of 14 amino acids. With V trimmed by 4 bases and J by 5 bases, 4 bases remained unmatched. The chain's CDR3 is CASSWAGGDQPQHF. The CDR3 DNA reads as TGTGCCAGCAGTTGGGCAGGGGGCGATCAGCCCCAGCATTTT.

This clone was picked up one time. The chain uses TRBV5-3 and TRBJ2-3; 7 bases are shared with TRBD1. TRBV5-3 is placed among ORFs of uncertain function. The V segment lost 4 bases and the J segment 6 bases; nucleotides outside the gene matches: 2. The CDR3 extends over 12 amino acids. The CDR3, as DNA: TGTGCCAGAAGCCTCAGGGGGGATACGCAGTATTTT. It codes for CARSLRGDTQYF.

The chain links TRBV7-9 to TRBJ2-2, with 8 bases fitting TRBD1. The CDR3 totals 15 residues. Per germline, CDR1 SEHNR and CDR2 FQNEAQ (reference sequence). V shed 3 bases and J 3 bases; nucleotides not matched to a gene: 3. Written as DNA, the CDR3 is TGTGCCAGCAGCTTTCTACAGGGGGACACCGGGGAGCTGTTTTTT. Protein sequence: CASSFLQGDTGELFF. Filled out from reference TRBV7-9 and TRBJ2-2, the complete variable domain reads DTGVSQNPRHKITKRGQNVTFRCDPISEHNRLYWYRQTLGQGPEFLTYFQNEAQLEKSRLLSDRFSAERPKGSFSTLEIQRTEQGDSAMYLCASSFLQGDTGELFFGEGSRLTVL.

This sequence joins TRBV7-8 and TRBJ2-1; the match to TRBD2 covers 13 bases. The ends lost 5 bases at V and 6 bases at J; junction bases unmatched: 10. CDR1 and CDR2 (germline): SGHVS, FQNEAQ. This CDR3 spans 17 amino acids. The CDR3 nucleotides read TGTGCCAGCAGCAGTAGGACTAGCGGGAGAAGGCTCAATGAGCAGTTCTTC. Translated: CASSSRTSGRRLNEQFF.

The chain carries TRBV9 and TRBJ1-2; maybe TRBD1 (6 bases). The CDR3 is made up of 14 amino acids. The germline CDR1 and CDR2 sequences are SGDLS and YYNGEE. The V and J ends lost 3 bases and 0 bases respectively, with 9 bases between them. The CDR3 DNA sequence: TGTGCCAGCAGCGGACAGGTAGCTAACTATGGCTACACCTTC. It translates to CASSGQVANYGYTF.

The V gene is TRBV5-4, the J gene TRBJ2-1; 7 positions match TRBD2. Per the germline V gene, CDR1 is SGHNT and CDR2 is YYREEE (reference sequence). Losses at the gene ends were 0 bases for V and 9 bases for J; bases not matched to a gene: 3. CDR3 length equals 13 residues. The CDR3 DNA is TGTGCCAGCAGCTTGGGGGACTACGGTGAGCAGTTCTTC. This encodes CASSLGDYGEQFF.

The chain recombines TRBV7-9 with TRBJ2-2; 8 bases agree with TRBD1. This CDR3 contains 15 residues. Germline values: CDR1 SEHNR, CDR2 FQNEAQ (reference sequence). V shed 5 bases, J shed 6 bases, and the junction held 8 bases outside the gene matches. The CDR3 here is CASSTARQGPGELFF. CDR3 sequence (DNA): TGTGCCAGCAGCACCGCCCGACAGGGGCCCGGGGAGCTGTTTTTT. The entire variable domain, with the rest obtained from reference TRBV7-9 and TRBJ2-2, is as follows: DTGVSQNPRHKITKRGQNVTFRCDPISEHNRLYWYRQTLGQGPEFLTYFQNEAQLEKSRLLSDRFSAERPKGSFSTLEIQRTEQGDSAMYLCASSTARQGPGELFFGEGSRLTVL.

This clone showed up just a few times. The chain is built from TRBV3-1 (or the pseudogene TRBV3-2) and TRBJ1-1; 9 positions agree with TRBD1. CDR3 length equals 17 residues. V gave up 4 bases and J gave up 0 bases; unmatched junction bases: 9. The germline CDR1 and CDR2 sequences are LGHDT and YNNKEL (reference sequence). The CDR3 DNA reads TGTGCCAGCAGCCTTGGGAGGGACAGGGCCCTGAACACTGAAGCTTTCTTT. Translated: CASSLGRDRALNTEAFF.

The rearrangement links TRBV5-4 to TRBJ2-7; TRBD1 aligns across 7 bases. This CDR3 spans 14 amino acids. J gave up 6 bases and V 4 bases, and 10 bases lay outside the gene matches. Germline lookup yields CDR1 SGHNT and CDR2 YYREEE (reference sequence). CDR3 DNA sequence: TGTGCCAGCAGCCCTACCCTGGGACAGCGCGAGCAGTACTTC. Protein product: CASSPTLGQREQYF.

J is TRBJ2-1 and V is TRBV25-1, with TRBD2 matching 9 bases. The CDR3 covers 18 residues. Trimming at V came to 1 base and at J to 6 bases, leaving 13 bases not matched to a gene. CDR1 is MGHDK and CDR2 is SYGVNS in the germline V gene. In nucleotides, the CDR3 is TGTGCCAGCAGTGAATCAGGGTTGCGGGAGGGCCTGGCCAATGAGCAGTTCTTC. Protein sequence: CASSESGLREGLANEQFF.

This clone is large in the sample. The rearrangement links TRBV10-3 to TRBJ2-7; TRBD2 agrees at 15 bases. V gave up 2 bases and J gave up 0 bases; unmatched junction bases: 14. This CDR3 contains 21 residues. CDR1 is ENHRY and CDR2 is SYGVKD in the germline V gene. CDR3 amino acids: CAISEKQAEGLAGGFSYEQYF. For the CDR3, the DNA is TGTGCCATCAGTGAGAAACAGGCCGAGGGACTAGCGGGAGGTTTCTCCTACGAGCAGTACTTC.

The chain combines TRBV4-1 with TRBJ1-2; 7 nucleotides match TRBD1. CDR1 is MGHRA and CDR2 is YSYEKL in the germline V gene. Trimming cost V 3 bases and J 2 bases; bases outside gene matches: 12. This CDR3 is 17 amino acids long. CDR3 sequence: CASSQRQGQRKNYGYTF. In nucleotides, the CDR3 is TGCGCCAGCAGCCAGAGGCAGGGACAGAGAAAAAACTATGGCTACACCTTC.

The genes are TRBV6-1 and TRBJ1-6, with TRBD1 matching over 7 bases. There are 12 residues in the CDR3. Germline assignment: CDR1 MNHNS and CDR2 SASEGT. Unmatched junction bases numbered 0, after V lost 6 bases and J lost 7 bases. The DNA for the CDR3 is TGTGCCAGCAGGACAGGGAATTCACCCCTCCACTTT. It translates to CASRTGNSPLHF.

To note about this clone: An end of the junction differs from the germline gene, which may be a read error. The chain couples TRBV11-3 to TRBJ2-3; 12 bases map to TRBD2. The CDR3 loop spans 19 amino acids. Germline CDR1 is SGHNT and CDR2 is YENEEA. The CDR3 coding sequence is TGTGCCAGCAGCATAGACCTAGCGGGAGGGATATTACGCACAGATACGCAGTATTTT. Its translation: CASSIDLAGGILRTDTQYF.

The table lists this clone with a count of one. This sequence joins TRBV28 and TRBJ1-5; 8 bases are a match to TRBD1. Germline loops: CDR1 MDHEN, CDR2 SYDVKM. The CDR3 spans 18 residues. J lost 2 bases, V lost 6 bases, and 15 bases had no gene match. In nucleotides, the CDR3 is TGTGCCAGCAGACTAAGAAGGACAGGGATTATTGGCAATCAGCCCCAGCATTTT. It translates to CASRLRRTGIIGNQPQHF.

This rearrangement joins TRBV11-3 to TRBJ2-1, with 8 bases aligning to TRBD1. V gave up 5 bases and J gave up 2 bases; unmatched junction bases: 5. The CDR3 has 15 residues. CDR1 is SGHNT, CDR2 YENEEA, per germline. The CDR3 nucleotides are TGTGCCAGCAGCCCCAGACAGGGGACCTACAATGAGCAGTTCTTC. Translating gives CASSPRQGTYNEQFF.